These T cell receptor beta chains were read from a single sample in a study of response to subunit inactivated influenza vaccine. Each CDR3 protein is one row after TCRdb ran MiXCR on the RT-PCR reads. The sample lists 280,000 or so distinct CDR3 sequences, 20% to 25% occurring once. Sequences were derived from PBMCs from blood, sampled around 22 months after vaccination. Receptor source: a man aged 50-75 years who received an inactivated influenza vaccine. CDR3s include the opening cysteine and the closing phenylalanine or tryptophan.

J,V,CDR3
TRBJ2-3,TRBV20-1,CSARGAPGLYTDTQYF
TRBJ2-2,TRBV19,CASSIPRQNTGELFF
TRBJ2-1,TRBV3-1,CASDGLAGNEQFF
TRBJ2-3,TRBV4-3,CASSQEAGGTDTQYF
TRBJ2-3,TRBV15,CATSRDPSRADTQYF
TRBJ2-2,TRBV20-1,CSAAGAGTGELFF
TRBJ1-5,TRBV11-1,CASSLAHTGRRGNQPQHF
TRBJ1-1,TRBV5-1,CASSLDGGGSTEAFF
TRBJ1-2,TRBV19,CASSIDRTSPGYTF
TRBJ2-7,TRBV28,CASSSQPLYEQYF